The clone carrying this T cell receptor (beta chain) was detected ten times or more. Its antigen is as yet unknown. CDR3 length equals 14 residues. V dropped 3 bases and J dropped 5; count of bases not matched to a gene: 0. CDR1 and CDR2 (germline): SGHVS, FQNEAQ. TCRdb reprocessed the reads with MiXCR, giving one entry per CDR3 protein. The table shows about 150,000 distinct CDR3 sequences, with around 20% occurring only once. The data belong to a study of T cell repertoires in cytomegalovirus infection. Study overall: Both a matching HLA type and CMV infection were indicated by public TCR beta signatures. Study conclusions and caveats: The ex vivo response was dominated by HLA-C-restricted CMV-specific TCR beta clonotypes.

The sequenced material came from PBMCs. The chain combines TRBV7-8 with TRBJ2-7; TRBD2 matches at 14 bases. The receptor's source is a human donor in good health (CMV status not recorded). Some clones in this sample may be carry-over from other donors' samples. CDR3 sequence: CASSLGLAGDEQYF. DNA of the CDR3: TGTGCCAGCAGCTTGGGACTAGCGGGGGACGAGCAGTACTTC.